This T cell receptor (beta chain) appears in the sequencing data of a study of T cell changes during pregnancy in multiple sclerosis. Sequencing used immunoSEQ multiplex PCR; TCRdb keeps in-frame clones, though not all of them. The repertoire holds roughly 62,000 clones, with roughly nine tenths as singletons. CDR1 SGHVS and CDR2 FQNEAQ come from the germline V gene. J gave up 4 bases and V 5 bases, and 10 bases lay outside the gene matches. The CDR3 contains 17 residues. The material was peripheral blood, obtained in the first trimester of pregnancy. The sequence came from a female donor with multiple sclerosis, enrolled in a pregnancy study. The chain joins TRBV7-8 to TRBJ2-1, with 11 bases that match TRBD2. The CDR3 here is CASSRGPGTSGYNEQFF. DNA of the CDR3: TGTGCCAGCAGCCGAGGACCCGGGACTAGCGGATACAATGAGCAGTTCTTC.